This TCR beta chain was documented in a study of T cell repertoires in cytomegalovirus infection. This CDR3 has 16 residues. V lost 0 bases and J lost 4, with 16 bases in between. Germline V gene lookup returns CDR1 MGHRA and CDR2 YSYEKL. Only a few counts were recorded for this clonotype. Its antigen is unidentified. Each CDR3 protein gets one entry after TCRdb re-called the reads with MiXCR. This table has roughly 990,000 distinct CDR3 sequences, roughly 31% appearing once. This TCR derives from a human donor in good health (CMV status not recorded). Some clones in this sample may be carry-over from other donors' samples. Sequencing used cultured CD8+ T cells from PBMCs, obtained from culture after CMV antigen stimulation. This chain links TRBV4-1 with TRBJ2-7; D not resolved. DNA for the CDR3: TGCGCCAGCAGCCAAGAGTCCCCGGCCCGGCTGTACGAGCAGTACTTC. It encodes CASSQESPARLYEQYF.